The rows below give T cell receptor beta chains drawn from one sample of a study of CD8 T cells in ankylosing spondylitis. TCRdb independently ran MiXCR on the 5' RACE reads; one entry per CDR3 protein. Among a few hundred thousand distinct CDR3 sequences, 20% were seen once, and the ten largest hold roughly 4%. Material: blood, either unsorted or a sorted T cell fraction (not recorded which). Receptors were obtained from a female donor with ankylosing spondylitis or in good health (not recorded which). The CDR3 runs from the conserved cysteine through the conserved F or W. The order of the fields is V gene, CDR3 protein.

V: TRBV12-3/TRBV12-4; CDR3: CASTFGLSQPQHF
V: TRBV4-1; CDR3: CASSQELQGSGYGYTF
V: TRBV3-1; CDR3: CASSQDLLALREQFF
V: TRBV7-8; CDR3: CASSLGGRGRSGANVLTF
V: TRBV14; CDR3: CASSQGLVRDNEQFF
V: TRBV29-1; CDR3: CSVASPWGGRADTQYF
V: TRBV10-1; CDR3: CASSVGGTGGETQYF
V: TRBV5-6; CDR3: CASSLGQIETQYF
V: TRBV5-5; CDR3: CASSLEGGYTEAFF
V: TRBV9; CDR3: CASSVATWNEQFF
V: TRBV7-8; CDR3: CASSLTGGVDTQYF
V: TRBV2; CDR3: CASSDDIYEQYF
V: TRBV6-2/TRBV6-3; CDR3: CASGRMNTEAFF
V: TRBV20-1; CDR3: CSARALSGLDTQYF
V: TRBV5-6; CDR3: CASTKTDNEQFF
V: TRBV12-3/TRBV12-4; CDR3: CASSLGQANEKLFF
V: TRBV6-5; CDR3: CASSYESGRVKNEQFF
V: TRBV12-3/TRBV12-4; CDR3: CASSPRTGGNTEAFF
V: TRBV29-1; CDR3: CSAGTSNTDTQYF
V: TRBV7-2; CDR3: CASSLYGESGNTIYF
V: TRBV23-1; CDR3: CASSQLSGSEQFF
V: TRBV6-5; CDR3: CASSPRNSNQPQHF
V: TRBV11-2; CDR3: CASSSYATSKLFF
V: TRBV7-6; CDR3: CASSSTGVAGGNTIYF
V: TRBV6-1; CDR3: CASTTGGYYGYTF
V: TRBV4-2; CDR3: CASSQLLKGRNNSPLHF
V: TRBV4-3; CDR3: CASSQDLVTVRNEQFF
V: TRBV12-3/TRBV12-4; CDR3: CASSASSTDTQYF
V: TRBV10-3; CDR3: CAITSETFNEQFF
V: TRBV6-5; CDR3: CASSYGGSYSNYGYTF
V: TRBV9; CDR3: CASSVSFGNYGYTF
V: TRBV11-2; CDR3: CASSLRGRVLSSYEQYF
V: TRBV7-2; CDR3: CASSLPPRGNEQFF
V: TRBV20-1; CDR3: CSARSPSGVGETQYF
V: TRBV6-2/TRBV6-3; CDR3: CASSYPPGRDFLNEQFF
V: TRBV7-9; CDR3: CASSLEGKGQPQHF
V: TRBV18; CDR3: CASRGSHTEAFF
V: TRBV4-1; CDR3: CASSQPATGHLKRNYGYTF
V: TRBV4-2; CDR3: CASSLRTSPLQETQYF
V: TRBV27; CDR3: CASSSRDGAYEQYF
V: TRBV12-3/TRBV12-4; CDR3: CASSPQPQPEGELFF
V: TRBV11-3; CDR3: CASSFGPSGNTQYF
V: TRBV10-3; CDR3: CAIRGTGATEAFF
V: TRBV20-1; CDR3: CSVPQASNYGYTF
V: TRBV20-1; CDR3: CSAPIVGNTEAFF
V: TRBV18; CDR3: CASSELFGMEQYF
V: TRBV2; CDR3: CASSEGKARGIHEQFF
V: TRBV7-2; CDR3: CASSLMGQGAPQPQHF
V: TRBV7-9; CDR3: CASSLGDRPWTEAFF
V: TRBV14; CDR3: CASSRSTSGSRYNEQFF
V: TRBV6-5; CDR3: CASRTGYEAFF